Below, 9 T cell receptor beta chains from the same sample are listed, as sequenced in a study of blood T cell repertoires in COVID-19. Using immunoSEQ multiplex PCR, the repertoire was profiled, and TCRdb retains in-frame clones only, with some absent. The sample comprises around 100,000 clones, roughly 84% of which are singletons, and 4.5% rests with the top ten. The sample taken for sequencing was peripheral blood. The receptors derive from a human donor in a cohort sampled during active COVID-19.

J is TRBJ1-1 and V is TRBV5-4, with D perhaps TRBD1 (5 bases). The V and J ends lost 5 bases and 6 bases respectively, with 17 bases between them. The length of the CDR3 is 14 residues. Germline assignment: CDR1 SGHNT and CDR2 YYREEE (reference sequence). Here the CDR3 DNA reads TGTGCCAGCAGTCGCGTGGGGGGAACCGCTGAAGCTTTCTTT. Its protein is CASSRVGGTAEAFF.

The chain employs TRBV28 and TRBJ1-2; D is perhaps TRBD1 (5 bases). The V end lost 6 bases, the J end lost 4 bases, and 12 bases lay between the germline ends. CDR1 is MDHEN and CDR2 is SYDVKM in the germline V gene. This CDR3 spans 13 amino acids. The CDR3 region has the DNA TGTGCCAGCAGCTATAACGGGGGCTATGGCTACACCTTC. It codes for CASSYNGGYGYTF.

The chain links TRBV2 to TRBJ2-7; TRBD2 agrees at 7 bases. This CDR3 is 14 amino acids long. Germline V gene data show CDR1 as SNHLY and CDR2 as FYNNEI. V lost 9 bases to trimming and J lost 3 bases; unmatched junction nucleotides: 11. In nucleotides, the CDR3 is TGTGCCAGTATGCCGACTAGCACCAACTACGAGCAGTACTTC. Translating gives CASMPTSTNYEQYF.

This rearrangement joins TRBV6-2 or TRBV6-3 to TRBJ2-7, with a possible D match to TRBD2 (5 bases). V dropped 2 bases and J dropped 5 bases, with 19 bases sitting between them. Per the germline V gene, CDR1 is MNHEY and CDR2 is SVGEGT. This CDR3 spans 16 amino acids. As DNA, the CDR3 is TGTGCCAGCAGTTACGTGCGGGTCGACCACCCGGACGAGCAGTACTTC. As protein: CASSYVRVDHPDEQYF.

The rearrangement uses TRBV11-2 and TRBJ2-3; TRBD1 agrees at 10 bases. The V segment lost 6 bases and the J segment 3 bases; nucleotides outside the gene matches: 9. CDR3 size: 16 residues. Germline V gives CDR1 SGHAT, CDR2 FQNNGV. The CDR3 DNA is TGTGCCAGCAGTTCTAGGGACAGGGGATCAACAGATACGCAGTATTTT. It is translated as CASSSRDRGSTDTQYF.

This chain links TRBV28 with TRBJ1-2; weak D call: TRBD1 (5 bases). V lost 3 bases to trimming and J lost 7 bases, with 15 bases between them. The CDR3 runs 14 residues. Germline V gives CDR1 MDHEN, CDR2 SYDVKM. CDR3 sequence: CASSFLGGDLGYTF. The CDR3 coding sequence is TGTGCCAGCAGTTTTCTCGGGGGAGACCTTGGCTACACCTTC.

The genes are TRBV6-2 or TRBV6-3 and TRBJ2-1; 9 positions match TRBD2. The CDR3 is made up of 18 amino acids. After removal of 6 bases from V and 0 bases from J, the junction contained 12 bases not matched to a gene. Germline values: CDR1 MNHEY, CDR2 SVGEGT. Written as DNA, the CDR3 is TGTGCCAGCAGCGAAGCGGGGGGAGGGGGGAGCTCCTACAATGAGCAGTTCTTC. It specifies CASSEAGGGGSSYNEQFF.

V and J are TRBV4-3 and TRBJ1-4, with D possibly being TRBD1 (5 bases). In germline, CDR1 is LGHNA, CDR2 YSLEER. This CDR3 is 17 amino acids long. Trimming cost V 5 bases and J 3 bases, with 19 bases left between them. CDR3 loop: CASSERTGTTSNEKLFF. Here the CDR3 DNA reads TGCGCCAGCAGCGAACGAACTGGGACTACTTCTAATGAAAAACTGTTTTTT.

CDR3 region: CASSLVGDRPFF. The CDR3 DNA is TGTGCCAGCAGTTTAGTAGGGGATAGACCTTTCTTT. The chain has TRBV28 and TRBJ1-1, with D possibly matching TRBD1 (5 bases). CDR1 is MDHEN and CDR2 is SYDVKM in the germline V gene. The CDR3 is 12 residues long. V was pared by 2 bases and J by 12 bases, with 13 bases between.